One sample yielded the 12 T cell receptor beta chains listed below, sequenced in a study of T cell changes during pregnancy in multiple sclerosis. Measured with immunoSEQ multiplex PCR; TCRdb has only the in-frame clones, and not every one. Of around 100,000 clones listed, approximately 90% are singletons. Sequencing used peripheral blood, obtained in the third trimester of pregnancy. The receptors shown here come from a female donor with multiple sclerosis, enrolled in a pregnancy study.

This clone is a singleton in its sample. The chain employs TRBV6-5 and TRBJ2-7; 10 bases are a match to TRBD2. The V segment lost 10 bases and the J segment 3 bases; nucleotides outside the gene matches: 6. The germline V gene encodes CDR1 MNHEY and CDR2 SVGAGI. The CDR3 covers 13 residues. The CDR3 here is CATARLAGYEQYF. CDR3 coding DNA: TGTGCCACAGCAAGACTAGCGGGCTACGAGCAGTACTTC.

The J gene is TRBJ1-1, the V gene TRBV10-1; possibly TRBD1 for D (6 bases). The germline CDR1 and CDR2 sequences are WNHNN and SYGVQD (reference sequence). Between the trimmed V and J ends, which lost 9 bases and 0 bases, there was a span of 11 bases. The CDR3 spans 13 residues. The CDR3 loop is CASRQALNTEAFF. CDR3 in DNA: TGCGCCAGTAGACAGGCATTGAACACTGAAGCTTTCTTT.

The rearrangement links TRBV9 to TRBJ1-4, with D possibly being TRBD1 (6 bases). CDR3 length: 15 amino acids. In germline, CDR1 is SGDLS, CDR2 YYNGEE. Trimming shortened V by 3 bases and J by 4 bases, and 13 bases separated the two germline ends. In DNA form, the CDR3 reads TGTGCCAGCAGCGAGGGTACAGGGTATAATGAAAAACTGTTTTTT. Its protein product is CASSEGTGYNEKLFF. Full variable domain (outside the CDR3, taken from reference TRBV9 and TRBJ1-4): DSGVTQTPKHLITATGQRVTLRCSPRSGDLSVYWYQQSLDQGLQFLIQYYNGEERAKGNILERFSAQQFPDLHSELNLSSLELGDSALYFCASSEGTGYNEKLFFGSGTQLSVL.

The chain uses TRBV30 and TRBJ1-4, with a tentative D call TRBD1 (5 bases). The germline V and J ends were trimmed by 5 bases and 13 bases, with 17 bases remaining between them. Germline V gene lookup returns CDR1 GTSNPN and CDR2 SVGIG (reference sequence). CDR3 size: 12 residues. CDR3 sequence reads: CAWDKGNVGLFF. In DNA, the CDR3 is TGTGCCTGGGACAAGGGGAATGTTGGACTGTTTTTT.

V is TRBV5-4 and J is TRBJ2-1, with D possibly being TRBD2 (6 bases). The CDR3 is 16 residues long. Germline-derived CDR1 and CDR2 are SGHNT and YYREEE (reference sequence). Trimming cost V 4 bases and J 0 bases, with 14 bases left between them. This chain's CDR3 is CASSTGGLSSYNEQFF. In nucleotides, the CDR3 is TGTGCCAGCAGCACCGGGGGTCTGAGCTCCTACAATGAGCAGTTCTTC.

V is TRBV5-4 and J is TRBJ1-1, with 8 nucleotides matching TRBD1. This CDR3 has 14 amino acids. The V gene end was trimmed by 3 bases and the J gene end by 1 base; junction bases not matched to a gene: 2. The germline CDR1 and CDR2 sequences are SGHNT and YYREEE (reference sequence). CDR3 loop: CASSWDRTNTEAFF. The CDR3 DNA sequence: TGTGCCAGCAGCTGGGACAGGACGAACACTGAAGCTTTCTTT.

The rearrangement joins TRBV6-5 to TRBJ2-2; no clear D. The CDR3 has 12 residues. The ends were cut back, 6 bases at V and 6 bases at J, with 8 bases in the middle. Germline loops: CDR1 MNHEY, CDR2 SVGAGI. The CDR3 DNA follows: TGTGCCAGCAGGTCTGTCGCCGGGGAGCTGTTTTTT. Translating it yields CASRSVAGELFF.

V is TRBV5-1 and J is TRBJ2-7; tentatively, D is TRBD1 (6 bases). The CDR3 extends over 16 amino acids. Germline V gene data show CDR1 as SGHRS and CDR2 as YFSETQ. V lost 1 base and J 0 bases, leaving 14 bases between the germline ends. The CDR3 nucleotides are TGCGCCAGCAGCTTGACCCAGGGGCTGCACTCCTACGAGCAGTACTTC. Translated: CASSLTQGLHSYEQYF. The full variable domain, in which reference TRBV5-1 and TRBJ2-7 provide the parts outside the CDR3, is KAGVTQTPRYLIKTRGQQVTLSCSPISGHRSVSWYQQTPGQGLQFLFEYFSETQRNKGNFPGRFSGRQFSNSRSEMNVSTLELGDSALYLCASSLTQGLHSYEQYFGPGTRLTVT.

The rearrangement links TRBV19 to TRBJ1-2, with D tentatively TRBD1 (5 bases). The V gene's germline CDR1 is LNHDA and CDR2 SQIVND (reference sequence). V dropped 5 bases and J dropped 0 bases, with 10 bases sitting between them. The CDR3 is 14 amino acids. This CDR3 is CASSATVTNYGYTF. As DNA, the CDR3 is TGTGCCAGTAGTGCGACAGTTACTAACTATGGCTACACCTTC.

The chain has TRBV7-8 and TRBJ2-7; 10 bases agree with TRBD2. V gave up 7 bases and J gave up 5 bases; unmatched junction bases: 8. The CDR3 loop spans 14 amino acids. Per germline, CDR1 SGHVS and CDR2 FQNEAQ. The CDR3 protein is CASNPGTSVHEQYF. CDR3 sequence (DNA): TGTGCCAGCAACCCCGGGACTAGCGTCCACGAGCAGTACTTC.

Concerning this clone itself: The same CDR3 arises from other DNA sequences in this sample as well. The chain joins TRBV5-4 to TRBJ2-5, with 9 bases aligning to TRBD1. V gave up 4 bases and J gave up 5 bases; unmatched junction bases: 6. Per the germline V gene, CDR1 is SGHNT and CDR2 is YYREEE (reference sequence). The CDR3 contains 14 residues. CDR3 residues: CASSPGQGRETQYF. CDR3 nucleotides: TGTGCCAGCAGCCCCGGACAGGGGAGGGAGACCCAGTACTTC.

The DNA of the CDR3 is TGTGCCAGCAGCCAAACCGGGGGGGTTTCCTACGAGCAGTACTTC. Its protein is CASSQTGGVSYEQYF. The gene calls are TRBV7-3 and TRBJ2-7; 8 positions agree with TRBD2. CDR1 and CDR2 (germline): SGHTA, FQGTGA. With 5 bases clipped from V and 1 base from J, the junction kept 7 bases outside the gene matches. CDR3 size: 15 residues.